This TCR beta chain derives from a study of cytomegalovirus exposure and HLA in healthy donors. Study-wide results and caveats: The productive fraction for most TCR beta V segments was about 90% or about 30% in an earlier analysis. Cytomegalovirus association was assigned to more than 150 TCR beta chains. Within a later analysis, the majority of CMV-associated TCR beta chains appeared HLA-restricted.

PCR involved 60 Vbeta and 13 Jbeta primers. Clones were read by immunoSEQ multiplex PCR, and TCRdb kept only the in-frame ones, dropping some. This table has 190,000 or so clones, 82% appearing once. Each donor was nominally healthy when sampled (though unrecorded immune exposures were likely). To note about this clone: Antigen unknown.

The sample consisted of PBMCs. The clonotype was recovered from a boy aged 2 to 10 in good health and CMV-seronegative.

CDR3 loop: CASSYLSMSLTYEQYF. DNA for the CDR3: TGTGCCAGCAGTTACCTGTCTATGAGCCTAACCTACGAGCAGTACTTC. The V gene is TRBV6-6, the J gene TRBJ2-5; D unresolved. The J call is in doubt because the DNA end fits TRBJ2-7 better. The germline CDR1 and CDR2 sequences are MNHNY and SVGAGI (reference sequence). The CDR3 is 16 residues long.